This entry lists 19 T cell receptor beta chains sequenced from one sample in a study of human T cells and chemical hapten exposure. Using its own MiXCR run on the RACE reads, TCRdb lists one record per CDR3 protein. The data contain approximately 100,000 distinct CDR3 sequences, roughly 8.8% of them singletons. Time point described: pre-sensitization, week 0. Treatment reported: therapeutic diphenylcyclopropenone sensitization with weekly scalp DPC. The source material was whole blood, sampled in connection with sensitization to the hapten diphenylcyclopropenone (DPC). Source of these receptors: a woman aged 40 to 49 with alopecia areata. Some clones in this sample may be carry-over from other donors' samples.

This clonotype has a handful of counts. The chain has TRBV6-2 or TRBV6-3 and TRBJ2-4, with a weak D call TRBD2 (7 bases). This CDR3 is built from 14 residues. V was shortened by 7 bases and J by 9 bases, with 19 bases between the two germline ends. Germline V gene lookup returns CDR1 MNHEY and CDR2 SVGEGT. CDR3 nucleotides: TGTGCCAGCACCCCGGAGGGGGGGATCGGCATTCAGTACTTC. It encodes CASTPEGGIGIQYF.

This clonotype showed up many times. The chain carries TRBV3-1 and TRBJ2-1; D unclear. V was pared by 5 bases and J by 5 bases, with 19 bases between. The CDR3 extends over 16 amino acids. Germline V gene sequence: CDR1 LGHDT, CDR2 YNNKEL (reference sequence). The CDR3 sequence: CASSSGRAAPNNEQFF. The CDR3 DNA reads TGTGCCAGCAGCTCAGGACGGGCGGCCCCCAACAATGAGCAGTTCTTC.

This clonotype was seen many times. The rearrangement links TRBV27 to TRBJ2-6; TRBD1 matches 12 bases. The V gene's germline CDR1 is MNHEY and CDR2 SMNVEV (reference sequence). With 5 bases clipped from V and 2 bases from J, the junction kept 13 bases outside the gene matches. The CDR3 is made up of 20 amino acids. The CDR3 protein is CASSAYLTGTGGAGANVLTF. In DNA, the CDR3 is TGTGCCAGCAGTGCCTATCTTACCGGGACAGGGGGCGCTGGGGCCAACGTCCTGACTTTC.

This chain connects TRBV20-1 to TRBJ2-2; TRBD1 aligns across 9 bases. The length of the CDR3 is 16 residues. The germline CDR1 and CDR2 sequences are DFQATT and SNEGSKA (reference sequence). The V segment lost 3 bases and the J segment 7 bases; nucleotides outside the gene matches: 12. CDR3 nucleotide sequence: TGCAGTGCTAGCTCCGGGACAGGGTCTACCGGCGGGGAGCTGTTTTTT. This codes for CSASSGTGSTGGELFF.

This clonotype was recorded many times. This chain connects TRBV7-3 to TRBJ2-1, with 7 bases identical to TRBD2. Looked up from germline, CDR1 is SGHTA and CDR2 is FQGTGA. V trimming: 0 bases; J trimming: 10 bases; junction bases outside the gene matches: 3. The CDR3 is 13 residues long. The CDR3 sequence is CASSLTSAGEQFF. CDR3 in DNA: TGTGCCAGCAGCTTAACGTCAGCGGGGGAGCAGTTCTTC.

In its sample, this clonotype was seen many times. CDR3 protein: CASTLLPTVSSYNSPLHF. The CDR3 bases are TGTGCCAGCACCCTTCTCCCCACGGTCAGCTCCTATAATTCACCCCTCCACTTT. The rearrangement links TRBV7-3 to TRBJ1-6; D unresolved. V lost 7 bases and J lost 0, with 19 bases in between. This CDR3 has 18 residues. CDR1 is SGHTA, CDR2 FQGTGA, per germline. Drawing the rest from reference TRBV7-3 and TRBJ1-6, the complete variable domain is GAGVSQTPSNKVTEKGKYVELRCDPISGHTALYWYRQSLGQGPEFLIYFQGTGAADDSGLPNDRFFAVRPEGSVSTLKIQRTERGDSAVYLCASTLLPTVSSYNSPLHFGNGTRLTVT.

The genes are TRBV24-1 and TRBJ2-7; 8 bases match TRBD1. Trimming took 4 bases from V and 2 from J; bases not matched to a gene: 3. This CDR3 contains 14 residues. Germline V lookup: CDR1 KGHDR, CDR2 SFDVKD. DNA for the CDR3: TGTGCCACCAGTGACCCGGACAGGGCCTACGAGCAGTACTTC. Translating gives CATSDPDRAYEQYF.

This chain joins TRBV7-2 and TRBJ2-7, with D possibly being TRBD1 (7 bases). Germline assignment: CDR1 SGHTA and CDR2 FQGNSA. CDR3 length: 14 amino acids. V lost 10 bases, J lost 7 bases, and 23 bases lay in between. The chain's CDR3 is CATNDQGGEKEQYF. The CDR3 nucleotides are TGTGCCACCAACGATCAGGGGGGAGAGAAAGAGCAGTACTTC.

This clonotype was counted between two and nine times. J is TRBJ1-2 and V is TRBV6-1; TRBD1 matches 7 bases. Germline values: CDR1 MNHNS, CDR2 SASEGT. Trimming removed 6 bases from V and 4 bases from J; junction bases left unmatched: 8. CDR3 length equals 14 residues. The DNA for the CDR3 is TGTGCCAGCAGATCATCTGGGACAGCCTATGGCTACACCTTC. This gives the protein CASRSSGTAYGYTF.

The table lists this clonotype with many counts. The chain is built from TRBV28 and TRBJ2-7, with 7 bases aligning to TRBD2. Germline-derived CDR1 and CDR2 are MDHEN and SYDVKM. V dropped 6 bases and J dropped 4; count of bases not matched to a gene: 3. CDR3 length equals 12 residues. The CDR3 spells CASSGTTYEQYF. The CDR3 DNA reads TGTGCCAGCAGCGGGACTACTTACGAGCAGTACTTC.

Details on this clonotype: This may arise from a read error, as a much more abundant clone is one base away. The chain employs TRBV7-2 and TRBJ2-5; no clear D. CDR1 SGHTA and CDR2 FQGNSA come from the germline V gene. The CDR3 covers 14 residues. V was clipped by 4 bases and J by 7 bases, with 16 bases between them. CDR3 nucleotides: TGTGCCAGCAGCTCCCGAATGTGGCGAGTGACCCAGTACTTC. The encoded protein is CASSSRMWRVTQYF.

The table lists this clonotype with many counts. V gene TRBV11-2 combines with J gene TRBJ2-7; D is possibly TRBD1 (5 bases). CDR3 length equals 13 residues. V shed 4 bases and J shed 2 bases, with 9 bases lying between them. Germline V gene data show CDR1 as SGHAT and CDR2 as FQNNGV. This CDR3 is CASSSTATYEQYF. CDR3 coding DNA: TGTGCCAGCAGCTCGACAGCAACCTACGAGCAGTACTTC.

This clonotype came up a few times. The chain employs TRBV4-1 and TRBJ1-1, with a tentative D call TRBD1 (5 bases). This CDR3 has 15 amino acids. Germline V gene sequence: CDR1 MGHRA, CDR2 YSYEKL. The germline V and J ends were trimmed by 1 base and 5 bases, with 14 bases remaining between them. The CDR3 region is CASSQGHGGVTEAFF. In DNA, the CDR3 is TGCGCCAGCAGCCAAGGCCACGGAGGGGTGACTGAAGCTTTCTTT.

This clonotype was seen a few times. The rearrangement links TRBV2 to TRBJ1-6; tentatively, D is TRBD1 (5 bases). V lost 4 bases to trimming and J lost 6 bases, with 13 bases between them. The CDR3 sequence is 15 residues long. Germline-derived CDR1 and CDR2 are SNHLY and FYNNEI. The CDR3, as DNA: TGTGCCAGCAGTGGGAGGGGTACTGTTAATTCACCCCTCCACTTT. This translates into CASSGRGTVNSPLHF.

This clonotype was counted at least ten times. This chain joins TRBV12-3 or TRBV12-4 and TRBJ1-1, with 7 nucleotides matching TRBD1. The length of the CDR3 is 13 residues. V dropped 3 bases and J dropped 7; count of bases not matched to a gene: 5. The CDR3 is CASSFRQGHEAFF. In DNA form, the CDR3 reads TGTGCCAGCAGTTTCAGACAGGGACATGAAGCTTTCTTT.

This clonotype was seen a few times. The chain uses TRBV20-1 and TRBJ2-5, with TRBD2 identical over 11 bases. With 3 bases clipped from V and 2 bases from J, the junction kept 5 bases outside the gene matches. The V gene's germline CDR1 is DFQATT and CDR2 SNEGSKA (reference sequence). The CDR3 totals 15 residues. The CDR3 DNA reads as TGCAGTGCTAGTCTAGCGGGGGGCGCACAAGAGACCCAGTACTTC. The encoded protein is CSASLAGGAQETQYF.

The V call is TRBV20-1, the J call TRBJ1-6; D unclear. The V end was cut by 5 bases, the J end by 9 bases, with 20 bases between. In germline, CDR1 is DFQATT, CDR2 SNEGSKA (reference sequence). The CDR3 is 15 amino acids. Here the CDR3 DNA reads TGCAGTGCTTCAGACCTCAGAGAAACGGGTTCACCCCTCCACTTT. Translation: CSASDLRETGSPLHF.

The chain has TRBV6-2 or TRBV6-3 and TRBJ2-2; D may be TRBD1 (5 bases). Germline lookup yields CDR1 MNHEY and CDR2 SVGEGT. Trimming left V 6 bases short and J 4 bases short, with 18 bases between. CDR3 size: 16 residues. As DNA, the CDR3 is TGTGCCAGCAGCCGAATCTCACAGGATATCACCGGGGAGCTGTTTTTT. It is translated as CASSRISQDITGELFF.

Many counts were recorded for this clonotype. The chain couples TRBV20-1 to TRBJ1-1; TRBD1 might be the D (6 bases). The CDR3 runs 16 residues. Germline-derived CDR1 and CDR2 are DFQATT and SNEGSKA (reference sequence). Trimming cost V 1 base and J 0 bases, with 15 bases left between them. As DNA, the CDR3 is TGCAGTGCTAGAGCCCTAAAACAGGGTCTGAACACTGAAGCTTTCTTT. Residues: CSARALKQGLNTEAFF.